The 22 T cell receptor beta chains below come from one sample, sequenced in a study of T cell repertoires in cytomegalovirus infection. TCRdb ran MiXCR on the reads and lists one entry per CDR3 protein. The sample has 740,000 or so distinct CDR3 sequences, approximately 40% seen once. Material: PBMCs. These receptors originate from a human donor in good health (CMV status not recorded). Some clones in this sample may be carry-over from other donors' samples.

This chain uses TRBV6-5 with TRBJ1-5; D remains ambiguous. Germline-derived CDR1 and CDR2 are MNHEY and SVGAGI. The CDR3 length is 15 residues. Deletions cut 0 bases from V and 5 bases from J, with 11 bases between. DNA for the CDR3: TGTGCCAGCAGTTACTCCCACCGGGGAGATCAGCCCCAGCATTTT. It codes for CASSYSHRGDQPQHF.

The genes are TRBV27 and TRBJ1-5, with D perhaps TRBD1 (5 bases). Trimming removed 2 bases from V and 3 bases from J, with 8 bases in between. CDR1 MNHEY and CDR2 SMNVEV come from the germline V gene (reference sequence). CDR3 length: 14 residues. CDR3 region: CASSLGGLNQPQHF. In DNA, the CDR3 is TGTGCCAGCAGTTTAGGGGGTCTCAATCAGCCCCAGCATTTT.

This clonotype has only a few counts. The V and J genes are TRBV28 and TRBJ1-4; 10 nucleotides line up with TRBD1. J lost 7 bases, V lost 6 bases, and 8 bases had no gene match. The germline V gene has CDR1 MDHEN and CDR2 SYDVKM. CDR3 length: 15 residues. DNA for the CDR3: TGTGCCAGCAGGCGACAGGGGGCGTTTAGTGAAAAACTGTTTTTT. Amino acid sequence: CASRRQGAFSEKLFF.

Turning to this clonotype: Compared with germline, one end of the junction differs, possibly owing to a read error. The CDR3 DNA reads as TGTGCCAGGAGTATGGCAGGGGCGAATTCACCCCTCCACTTT. This translates into CARSMAGANSPLHF. The chain links TRBV19 to TRBJ1-6; tentatively, D is TRBD1 (6 bases). Germline V CDR1 and CDR2: LNHDA, SQIVND (reference sequence). The CDR3 loop spans 14 amino acids. Full variable domain (rest looked up from reference TRBV19 and TRBJ1-6): DGGITQSPKYLFRKEGQNVTLSCEQNLNHDAMYWYRQDPGQGLRLIYYSQIVNDFQKGDIAEGYSVSREKKESFPLTVTSAQKNPTAFYLCARSMAGANSPLHFGNGTRLTVT.

This clonotype has just one count. The chain combines TRBV3-1 with TRBJ1-3; D might be TRBD1 (6 bases). The V gene lost 0 bases and the J gene lost 2 bases, with 11 bases spanning the gap. Germline CDR1 and CDR2: LGHDT and YNNKEL (reference sequence). CDR3 length: 16 residues. The DNA for the CDR3 is TGTGCCAGCAGCCAAGATCTGGGGGCAGCTGGAAACACCATATATTTT. Translating it yields CASSQDLGAAGNTIYF.

This chain uses TRBV20-1 with TRBJ2-3; tentative D call: TRBD2 (5 bases). The V end was cut by 6 bases, the J end by 0 bases, with 16 bases between. CDR3 size: 15 residues. Germline loops: CDR1 DFQATT, CDR2 SNEGSKA (reference sequence). The chain's CDR3 is CSATLPRRSTDTQYF. The CDR3 nucleotides read TGCAGTGCCACCCTCCCCCGGAGGAGCACAGATACGCAGTATTTT.

This clonotype has only a few counts. The gene calls are TRBV20-1 and TRBJ1-5, with D perhaps TRBD1 (6 bases). The CDR3 runs to 17 residues. CDR1 is DFQATT and CDR2 is SNEGSKA in the germline V gene (reference sequence). V was pared by 0 bases and J by 4 bases, with 19 bases between. The CDR3: CSARDSGTGKGNQPQHF. DNA for the CDR3: TGCAGTGCTAGAGATTCGGGAACAGGGAAGGGGAATCAGCCCCAGCATTTT.

This clonotype showed up just a few times. The chain combines TRBV19 with TRBJ2-7; possibly TRBD1 for D (5 bases). Per the germline V gene, CDR1 is LNHDA and CDR2 is SQIVND (reference sequence). The CDR3 is 15 residues long. V lost 6 bases to trimming and J lost 0 bases, with 15 bases between them. The CDR3 spells CASREQARSSYEQYF. CDR3 in DNA: TGTGCCAGTAGAGAACAGGCTAGAAGCTCCTACGAGCAGTACTTC.

This chain uses TRBV7-2 with TRBJ1-4, with D maybe TRBD1 (5 bases). Trimming removed 3 bases at V and 7 bases at J, with 15 bases between. The CDR3 has 15 amino acids. CDR1 and CDR2 from the germline V gene are SGHTA and FQGNSA. In DNA form, the CDR3 reads TGTGCCAGCAGCTTTGGTGAGGGTAGGGGTGAAAAACTGTTTTTT. Its translation: CASSFGEGRGEKLFF.

The gene calls are TRBV7-3 and TRBJ1-6; no reliable D call. V shed 5 bases and J shed 12 bases, with 14 bases lying between them. Germline assignment: CDR1 SGHTA and CDR2 FQGTGA. The CDR3 is 13 residues long. CDR3 loop: CASSPTRREPLHF. CDR3 DNA: TGTGCCAGCAGCCCCACACGCCGGGAACCCCTCCACTTT.

With respect to this clonotype: A much larger clone differs by one base, so this may be a read error. Because it lacks the conserved phenylalanine or tryptophan at the end, this CDR3 is likely a read error. J is TRBJ2-7 and V is TRBV27, with D possibly being TRBD2 (6 bases). V shed 0 bases and J shed 0 bases, with 12 bases lying between them. The CDR3 length is 16 residues. Germline values: CDR1 MNHEY, CDR2 SMNVEV (reference sequence). This chain's CDR3 is CASSLSGGEVSYEQYL. The DNA for the CDR3 is TGTGCCAGCAGTTTATCGGGGGGAGAAGTCTCCTACGAGCAGTACTTA.

The chain recombines TRBV5-1 with TRBJ1-2; D is possibly TRBD1 (5 bases). Germline-derived CDR1 and CDR2 are SGHRS and YFSETQ. Trimming shortened V by 0 bases and J by 4 bases, and 13 bases separated the two germline ends. The CDR3 covers 15 residues. The DNA for the CDR3 is TGCGCCAGCAGCTTGGCGGGCAGGGCCGGCTATGGCTACACCTTC. This sequence encodes CASSLAGRAGYGYTF.

The J gene is TRBJ2-1, the V gene TRBV4-2, with 16 bases that match TRBD2. The CDR3 covers 18 residues. CDR1 LGHNA and CDR2 YNFKEQ come from the germline V gene. The V gene end was trimmed by 4 bases and the J gene end by 7 bases; junction bases not matched to a gene: 10. The CDR3 is CASSPLGTSGGAANEQFF. CDR3 coding DNA: TGTGCCAGCAGCCCCCTCGGGACTAGCGGGGGGGCAGCAAATGAGCAGTTCTTC.

The J gene is TRBJ2-1, the V gene TRBV24-1; possible D gene TRBD2, 5 bases. The germline gives CDR1 KGHDR, CDR2 SFDVKD. The CDR3 loop spans 15 amino acids. V lost 4 bases and J lost 0, with 9 bases in between. The CDR3 sequence: CATSDSGSSYNEQFF. CDR3 nucleotides: TGTGCCACCAGTGACTCGGGATCCTCCTACAATGAGCAGTTCTTC.

The rearrangement joins TRBV7-2 to TRBJ2-5, with 7 bases matching TRBD2. The CDR3 loop spans 15 amino acids. Per germline, CDR1 SGHTA and CDR2 FQGNSA. J was trimmed by 4 bases and V by 7 bases; bases with no gene match: 12. CDR3 amino acids: CASTGRRGGSETQYF. CDR3 bases: TGTGCCAGCACCGGGCGGAGGGGAGGGTCAGAGACCCAGTACTTC. Full variable domain (outside the CDR3, taken from reference TRBV7-2 and TRBJ2-5): GAGVSQSPSNKVTEKGKDVELRCDPISGHTALYWYRQSLGQGLEFLIYFQGNSAPDKSGLPSDRFSAERTGGSVSTLTIQRTQQEDSAVYLCASTGRRGGSETQYFGPGTRLLVL.

This clonotype has just a few counts. The chain combines TRBV28 with TRBJ1-5; D is ambiguous. The V gene lost 3 bases and the J gene lost 0 bases, with 12 bases spanning the gap. The CDR3 totals 16 residues. Germline assignment: CDR1 MDHEN and CDR2 SYDVKM. The CDR3 protein is CASSFSSITSNQPQHF. The CDR3 DNA sequence: TGTGCCAGCAGTTTTTCAAGTATTACTAGCAATCAGCCCCAGCATTTT.

This clonotype was detected only a few times. V usage is TRBV12-5 and J usage is TRBJ1-1, with D unresolved. Germline V gene sequence: CDR1 LGHNT, CDR2 FRNRAP. The CDR3 has 11 amino acids. V was trimmed by 9 bases and J by 5 bases, leaving 10 bases between them. Here the CDR3 DNA reads TGTGCTAGGACCTCGGGGACTGAAGCTTTCTTT. Translated, it gives CARTSGTEAFF.

The chain links TRBV28 to TRBJ1-6; D might be TRBD1 (5 bases). The germline V and J ends were trimmed by 9 bases and 5 bases, with 17 bases remaining between them. CDR3 size: 15 residues. Germline V gene lookup returns CDR1 MDHEN and CDR2 SYDVKM. Here the CDR3 DNA reads TGTGCCAGTCTTATAAGCCAGGGTGATAATTCACCCCTCCACTTT. Amino acids: CASLISQGDNSPLHF.

The table lists this clonotype with many counts. The chain recombines TRBV7-2 with TRBJ2-5; 7 bases match TRBD1. Germline CDR1 is SGHTA and CDR2 is FQGNSA. This CDR3 spans 15 amino acids. With V trimmed by 5 bases and J by 1 base, 7 bases remained unmatched. DNA for the CDR3: TGTGCCAGCAGCCAGGGGGTTCAGTTCCAAGAGACCCAGTACTTC. Its protein is CASSQGVQFQETQYF.

This chain connects TRBV7-8 to TRBJ1-1; possibly TRBD1 for D (6 bases). V gave up 2 bases and J gave up 3 bases, with 16 bases separating them. Germline V gene sequence: CDR1 SGHVS, CDR2 FQNEAQ. The CDR3 runs 16 residues. The CDR3 coding sequence is TGTGCCAGCAGCTTATTATGGGGCAGGGGAGACACTGAAGCTTTCTTT. This codes for CASSLLWGRGDTEAFF.

This clonotype was detected only a few times. This sequence joins TRBV11-2 and TRBJ1-4; a weak D match, TRBD1 (6 bases). Trimming stripped 4 bases from V and 7 bases from J, with 25 bases between. Germline CDR1 is SGHAT and CDR2 is FQNNGV. This CDR3 is 18 amino acids long. DNA of the CDR3: TGTGCCAGCAGCTCCGAGTACCCACACAGGGACGAGCGTGAAAAACTGTTTTTT. Translating it yields CASSSEYPHRDEREKLFF.

The chain combines TRBV4-1 with TRBJ2-7; possible D gene TRBD2, 5 bases. The V and J ends lost 1 base and 2 bases respectively, with 12 bases between them. The CDR3 is 15 residues long. Germline-derived CDR1 and CDR2 are MGHRA and YSYEKL. CDR3 sequence: CASSQGGLGTYEQYF. The CDR3 DNA follows: TGCGCCAGCAGCCAAGGAGGGCTGGGAACCTACGAGCAGTACTTC.